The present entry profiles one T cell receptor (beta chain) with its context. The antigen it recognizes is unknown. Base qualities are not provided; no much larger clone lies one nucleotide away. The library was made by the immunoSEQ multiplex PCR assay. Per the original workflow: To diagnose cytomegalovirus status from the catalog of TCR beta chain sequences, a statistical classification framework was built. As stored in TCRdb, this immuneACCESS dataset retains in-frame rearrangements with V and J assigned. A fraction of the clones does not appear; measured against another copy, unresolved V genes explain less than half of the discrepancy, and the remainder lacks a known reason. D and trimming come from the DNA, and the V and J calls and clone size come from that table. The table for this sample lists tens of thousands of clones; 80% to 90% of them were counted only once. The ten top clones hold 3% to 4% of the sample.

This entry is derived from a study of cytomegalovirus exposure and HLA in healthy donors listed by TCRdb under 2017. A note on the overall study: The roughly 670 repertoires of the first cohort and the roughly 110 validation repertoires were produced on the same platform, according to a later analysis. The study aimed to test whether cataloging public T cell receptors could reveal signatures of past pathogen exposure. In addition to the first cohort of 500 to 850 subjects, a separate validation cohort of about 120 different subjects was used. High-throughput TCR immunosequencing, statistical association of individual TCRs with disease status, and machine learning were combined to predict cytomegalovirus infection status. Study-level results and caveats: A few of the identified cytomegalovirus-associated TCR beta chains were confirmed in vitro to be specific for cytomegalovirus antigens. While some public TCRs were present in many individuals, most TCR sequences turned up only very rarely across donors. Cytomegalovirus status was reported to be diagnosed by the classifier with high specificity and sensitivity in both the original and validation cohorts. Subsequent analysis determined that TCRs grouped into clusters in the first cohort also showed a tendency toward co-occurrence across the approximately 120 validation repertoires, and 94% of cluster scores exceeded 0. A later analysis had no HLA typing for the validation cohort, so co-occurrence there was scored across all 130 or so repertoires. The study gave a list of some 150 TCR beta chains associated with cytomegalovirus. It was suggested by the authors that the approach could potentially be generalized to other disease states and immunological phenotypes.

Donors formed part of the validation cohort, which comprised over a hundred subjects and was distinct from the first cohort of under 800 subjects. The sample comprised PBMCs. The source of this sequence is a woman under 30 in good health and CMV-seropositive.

CDR3 loop: CATSLSTGTSGTGTDTQYF. The bases read TGTGCCACCAGCTTGTCAACCGGGACTAGCGGGACAGGCACAGATACGCAGTATTTT. The chain links TRBV15 with TRBJ2-3, with TRBD2 identical over 13 junction bases. The CDR3 contains 19 residues, cysteine and phenylalanine counted. Kept here is only the CDR3 DNA, which spans 57 bases and is read in frame from base 1. Trimming takes 5 bases off V and 1 base off J; junction bases not matched to a gene: 12. Sequences LNHNV (CDR1) and YYDKDF (CDR2) are obtained from the germline V gene (reference sequence).